This TCR beta chain appears in the sequencing data of a study of cytomegalovirus exposure and HLA in healthy donors. With 60 Vbeta and 13 Jbeta primers, the PCR was carried out. Data came from immunoSEQ multiplex PCR; TCRdb stores just in-frame clones and leaves some out. The sample has fewer than 250,000 clones, about three quarters seen once. Germline V gene lookup returns CDR1 KGHSH and CDR2 LQKENI. The V and J ends lost 3 bases and 7 bases respectively, with 18 bases between them. The CDR3 length is 15 residues. With respect to this clone: Its specificity is unknown.

Study-level findings and limits: Certain indistinguishable V segments, among them TRBV6-2 and TRBV6-3, were excluded.

The TCR was taken from a middle-aged man in good health and CMV-seronegative. Input material: PBMCs. V is TRBV18 and J is TRBJ1-2; TRBD1 might be the D (6 bases). DNA of the CDR3: TGTGCCAGCTCACCTACTTCGCCAGGGGTCTCTGGCTACACCTTC. Translated: CASSPTSPGVSGYTF.